This TCR beta chain was captured in a study of blood T cell repertoires in COVID-19. Overall study: The origin of the acute and convalescent COVID-19 samples was the United States, Italy and Spain. Sample material is recorded as cDNA or gDNA derived from T cells, B-cell-depleted T cells, or PBMCs.

The CDR3 loop spans 15 amino acids. Germline V gives CDR1 LNHDA, CDR2 SQIVND (reference sequence). Germline trimming cut 7 bases from V and 6 bases from J; bases unmatched to any gene: 10. Method: immunoSEQ multiplex PCR; TCRdb's copy keeps in-frame clones and lacks some. The sample includes approximately 210,000 clones, under 90% seen only once; the top ten take 11%. This clone was seen only once. Sequencing input: peripheral blood. J is TRBJ2-1 and V is TRBV19, with 9 positions matching TRBD2. The TCR was taken from a man aged 50-60 years with COVID-19, enrolled during active disease. The CDR3, as DNA: TGTGCCAGTACCCCAGCTAGCGGGGTTGGCAATGAGCAGTTCTTC. The encoded protein is CASTPASGVGNEQFF. The full variable domain, completed using reference TRBV19 and TRBJ2-1, is DGGITQSPKYLFRKEGQNVTLSCEQNLNHDAMYWYRQDPGQGLRLIYYSQIVNDFQKGDIAEGYSVSREKKESFPLTVTSAQKNPTAFYLCASTPASGVGNEQFFGPGTRLTVL.